These 29 T cell receptor beta chains share one sample of origin, sequenced in a study of PD-1 blockade in classical Hodgkin lymphoma. Patients all relapsed after autologous stem cell transplantation, and there was variation in brentuximab vedotin exposure. Repertoires were generated with immunoSEQ multiplex PCR, while TCRdb's copy carries only in-frame clones and drops some. Of about 43,000 clones in the sample, roughly 70% are singletons; the top ten hold 2.8%. The sample consisted of peripheral blood mononuclear cells (PBMCs), taken before the second cycle of nivolumab. The origin of the receptors is a human donor with classical Hodgkin lymphoma.

V gene TRBV21-1 combines with J gene TRBJ1-2. TRBV21-1 is given as a pseudogene. The CDR3 spans 11 residues. The CDR3 DNA is TGTGCCAGCAGCAAAACCCTAGACTACACCTTC. Translation gives CASSKTLDYTF.

This clone came up a few times. The chain links TRBV27 to TRBJ1-2; TRBD1 matches 7 bases. Trimming removed 2 bases from V and 10 bases from J; junction bases left unmatched: 10. The CDR3 is made up of 14 amino acids. CDR1 and CDR2 from the germline V gene are MNHEY and SMNVEV (reference sequence). This CDR3 reads CASSLGGQRSSYTF. The CDR3 region has the DNA TGTGCCAGCAGTTTAGGGGGACAGAGAAGTTCCTACACCTTC.

The rearrangement uses TRBV19 and TRBJ1-5, with a possible D match to TRBD1 (6 bases). The germline gives CDR1 LNHDA, CDR2 SQIVND (reference sequence). The CDR3 has 13 amino acids. Trimming took 8 bases from V and 4 from J, leaving 12 bases between them. CDR3 sequence reads: CASSTGPNQPQHF. The CDR3 region has the DNA TGTGCCAGTTCCACAGGGCCTAATCAGCCCCAGCATTTT.

This clone turned up a few times. The rearrangement links TRBV4-3 to TRBJ2-5, with D tentatively TRBD2 (6 bases). This CDR3 contains 16 residues. Germline V gene lookup returns CDR1 LGHNA and CDR2 YSLEER. V lost 0 bases, J lost 3 bases, and 14 bases lay in between. CDR3 bases: TGCGCCAGCAGCCAAGATAACGACCCGGGGGAAGAGACCCAGTACTTC. Its translation is CASSQDNDPGEETQYF.

This clone has more than one count but fewer than ten. The chain couples TRBV4-3 to TRBJ1-1, with 7 bases identical to TRBD1. The V segment lost 0 bases and the J segment 3 bases; nucleotides outside the gene matches: 4. The germline V gene encodes CDR1 LGHNA and CDR2 YSLEER. This CDR3 region has 15 residues. The CDR3 spells CASSQDQGGDTEAFF. Here the CDR3 DNA reads TGCGCCAGCAGCCAAGATCAGGGGGGGGACACTGAAGCTTTCTTT.

J is TRBJ1-3 and V is TRBV7-2; no definite D call. The CDR3 has 15 residues. The germline V gene encodes CDR1 SGHTA and CDR2 FQGNSA. With 4 bases removed from V and 0 bases from J, the gap between germline ends came to 10 bases. This CDR3 reads CASSYSGSSGNTIYF. CDR3 coding DNA: TGTGCCAGCAGCTATTCTGGCAGCTCTGGAAACACCATATATTTT.

This rearrangement joins TRBV6-4 to TRBJ2-2; a possible D gene is TRBD2 (6 bases). CDR1 and CDR2 from the germline V gene are MRHNA and SNTAGT. The V end lost 4 bases, the J end lost 8 bases, and 17 bases lay between the germline ends. CDR3 length: 15 residues. The CDR3 region is CASSGTGSSSGELFF. CDR3 nucleotides: TGTGCCAGCAGTGGGACCGGGAGTAGTTCTGGGGAGCTGTTTTTT.

This chain uses TRBV10-3 with TRBJ2-1; the D is unclear. CDR1 and CDR2 (germline): ENHRY, SYGVKD. The CDR3 loop spans 12 amino acids. Trimming took off 11 bases at V and 7 bases at J, with 15 bases between the two ends. CDR3 coding DNA: TGTGCCTTCCACGATGAGAGTAATGAGCAGTTCTTC. It translates to CAFHDESNEQFF.

V and J are TRBV7-9 and TRBJ2-5; D call uncertain. Between the trimmed V and J ends, which lost 3 bases and 3 bases, there was a span of 5 bases. The germline V gene encodes CDR1 SEHNR and CDR2 FQNEAQ (reference sequence). The CDR3 is 12 amino acids. DNA of the CDR3: TGTGCCAGCAGCTTGATCGAAGAGACCCAGTACTTC. Amino acid sequence: CASSLIEETQYF.

Concerning this clone itself: The same CDR3 can be traced to other DNA sequences in this sample. The gene calls are TRBV7-3 and TRBJ2-5; D gene unclear. This CDR3 is built from 14 residues. V lost 5 bases to trimming and J lost 2 bases, with 12 bases between them. The germline CDR1 and CDR2 sequences are SGHTA and FQGTGA. The CDR3 region is CASSLSAAQETQYF. CDR3 DNA: TGTGCCAGCAGCCTCTCCGCCGCACAAGAGACCCAGTACTTC.

In regard to this clone: Different DNA sequences within this sample yield the same CDR3. The gene calls are TRBV2 and TRBJ1-6; D might be TRBD1 (5 bases). The CDR3 totals 15 residues. V was clipped by 1 base and J by 5 bases, with 9 bases between them. Germline V gene sequence: CDR1 SNHLY, CDR2 FYNNEI. CDR3 amino acids: CASSEGRVNNSPLHF. CDR3 nucleotides: TGTGCCAGCAGTGAAGGCAGGGTAAATAATTCACCCCTCCACTTT.

The chain has TRBV4-3 and TRBJ1-2, with D uncertain. The CDR3 has 15 residues. The V end lost 1 base, the J end lost 4 bases, and 13 bases lay between the germline ends. Germline V gene lookup returns CDR1 LGHNA and CDR2 YSLEER. The CDR3 bases are TGCGCCAGCAGCCAAGCCCTTGGGAATACCTATGGCTACACCTTC. Translated, it gives CASSQALGNTYGYTF.

The genes are TRBV18 and TRBJ2-7; the D gene is possibly TRBD2 (5 bases). The V and J ends lost 4 bases and 1 base respectively, with 14 bases between them. Germline CDR1 and CDR2: KGHSH and LQKENI. CDR3 size: 15 residues. CDR3 bases: TGTGCCAGCTCACTACCGGGATCTCGATCCTACGAGCAGTACTTC. Residues: CASSLPGSRSYEQYF.

V usage is TRBV7-9 and J usage is TRBJ1-2; perhaps TRBD1 as D (5 bases). CDR1 is SEHNR, CDR2 FQNEAQ, per germline (reference sequence). CDR3 length: 14 amino acids. Deletions cut 1 base from V and 4 bases from J, with 10 bases between. The chain's CDR3 is CASSLVGGSYGYTF. The CDR3, as DNA: TGTGCCAGCAGCTTAGTGGGGGGAAGCTATGGCTACACCTTC.

This clone has just one count. V is TRBV6-5 and J is TRBJ2-7; D not certain. V dropped 6 bases and J dropped 7 bases, with 10 bases sitting between them. This CDR3 has 11 amino acids. CDR1 is MNHEY, CDR2 SVGAGI, per germline. CDR3 residues: CASRVLGEQYF. The CDR3 nucleotides read TGTGCCAGCAGGGTCTTGGGAGAGCAGTACTTC.

The chain couples TRBV19 to TRBJ1-1; 9 positions match TRBD1. CDR3 length: 16 amino acids. After removal of 6 bases from V and 1 base from J, the junction contained 9 bases not matched to a gene. The germline gives CDR1 LNHDA, CDR2 SQIVND (reference sequence). This CDR3 is CASSRGGQGSNTEAFF. The CDR3 DNA reads as TGTGCCAGTAGCCGAGGGGGACAGGGCTCGAACACTGAAGCTTTCTTT.

The V and J genes are TRBV27 and TRBJ2-2, with D possibly TRBD1 on 5 matching bases. CDR1 is MNHEY and CDR2 is SMNVEV in the germline V gene (reference sequence). V lost 5 bases to trimming and J lost 4 bases, with 8 bases between them. There are 13 residues in the CDR3. CDR3 in DNA: TGTGCCAGCAGTCTTGACAGCACCGGGGAGCTGTTTTTT. Its protein is CASSLDSTGELFF.

The V call is TRBV27, the J call TRBJ1-2; no clear D gene. Germline CDR1 and CDR2: MNHEY and SMNVEV (reference sequence). The V gene lost 3 bases and the J gene lost 8 bases, with 13 bases spanning the gap. The CDR3 is 13 amino acids. DNA for the CDR3: TGTGCCAGCAGTTTTTTCAGGTCCCACGGCTACACCTTC. Its translation: CASSFFRSHGYTF.

This clone was picked up one time. The chain employs TRBV28 and TRBJ1-1; 7 positions agree with TRBD1. The CDR3 contains 16 residues. Germline CDR1 and CDR2: MDHEN and SYDVKM. With 4 bases clipped from V and 5 bases from J, the junction kept 13 bases outside the gene matches. The CDR3, as DNA: TGTGCCAGCAGTTCCCTACCGGGGACAGCAGTGACTGAAGCTTTCTTT. Its protein product is CASSSLPGTAVTEAFF.

The chain links TRBV10-2 to TRBJ2-7; tentatively, D is TRBD2 (6 bases). Germline V gene lookup returns CDR1 WSHSY and CDR2 SAAADI. The CDR3 covers 14 residues. With 6 bases removed from V and 4 bases from J, the gap between germline ends came to 16 bases. CDR3 sequence reads: CASRGSEEGYEQYF. CDR3 nucleotide sequence: TGCGCCAGCAGGGGGTCCGAGGAGGGGTACGAGCAGTACTTC.

The chain has TRBV4-3 and TRBJ2-7, with D perhaps TRBD1 or TRBD2 (5 bases each). V was shortened by 1 base and J by 2 bases, with 12 bases between the two germline ends. Germline V lookup: CDR1 LGHNA, CDR2 YSLEER. The CDR3 has 15 residues. This chain's CDR3 is CASSQVRGQTYEQYF. CDR3 in DNA: TGCGCCAGCAGCCAAGTCCGGGGCCAGACCTACGAGCAGTACTTC.

This chain uses TRBV14 with TRBJ2-1, with 8 positions matching TRBD1. The trim removed 6 bases at V and 4 bases at J, leaving 11 bases unmatched. The CDR3 runs to 16 residues. Germline assignment: CDR1 SGHDN and CDR2 FVKESK. The CDR3 DNA sequence: TGTGCCAGCAGACTATCTACAGGGGGGCTATACAATGAGCAGTTCTTC. It translates to CASRLSTGGLYNEQFF. The full variable domain, completed using reference TRBV14 and TRBJ2-1, is EAGVTQFPSHSVIEKGQTVTLRCDPISGHDNLYWYRRVMGKEIKFLLHFVKESKQDESGMPNNRFLAERTGGTYSTLKVQPAELEDSGVYFCASRLSTGGLYNEQFFGPGTRLTVL.

The chain has TRBV10-3 and TRBJ2-7; tentatively, D is TRBD1 (5 bases). V lost 4 bases and J 0 bases, leaving 10 bases between the germline ends. The CDR3 length is 14 residues. Germline V gene lookup returns CDR1 ENHRY and CDR2 SYGVKD. The CDR3 sequence: CAISGQLRSYEQYF. CDR3 sequence (DNA): TGTGCCATCAGTGGACAGCTCCGCTCCTACGAGCAGTACTTC.

The chain links TRBV28 to TRBJ1-4; unclear D gene. The CDR3 is made up of 15 amino acids. The germline V gene encodes CDR1 MDHEN and CDR2 SYDVKM. Trimming took off 8 bases at V and 5 bases at J, with 18 bases between the two ends. The CDR3 protein is CASCSGQAENEKLFF. CDR3 sequence (DNA): TGTGCCAGCTGCTCCGGGCAGGCTGAGAATGAAAAACTGTTTTTT.

The rearrangement joins TRBV5-1 to TRBJ2-7; D remains ambiguous. V was cut by 4 bases and J by 4 bases, with 12 bases left in between. The germline CDR1 and CDR2 sequences are SGHRS and YFSETQ. This CDR3 has 13 amino acids. The CDR3 region has the DNA TGCGCCAGCAGCCTCCCAGCGCCGTACGAGCAGTACTTC. It codes for CASSLPAPYEQYF.

The gene calls are TRBV5-6 and TRBJ2-1, with 13 bases fitting TRBD2. Germline CDR1 is SGHDT and CDR2 is YYEEEE. V shed 2 bases and J 8 bases; nucleotides not matched to a gene: 1. This CDR3 is 14 amino acids long. CDR3 nucleotides: TGTGCCAGCAGCTTTGGACTAGCGGGAGATGAGCAGTTCTTC. As protein: CASSFGLAGDEQFF.

This chain links TRBV18 with TRBJ1-3; D unclear. V gave up 3 bases and J gave up 3 bases, with 15 bases separating them. From germline, CDR1 is KGHSH and CDR2 LQKENI. The CDR3 is 16 residues long. The CDR3: CASSPRVSSGGNTIYF. CDR3 bases: TGTGCCAGCTCACCCCGGGTCTCCTCTGGTGGAAACACCATATATTTT. The whole variable domain, filled in from reference TRBV18 and TRBJ1-3, reads NAGVMQNPRHLVRRRGQEARLRCSPMKGHSHVYWYRQLPEEGLKFMVYLQKENIIDESGMPKERFSAEFPKEGPSILRIQQVVRGDSAAYFCASSPRVSSGGNTIYFGEGSWLTVV.

This chain connects TRBV7-9 to TRBJ2-3, with 8 bases identical to TRBD2. Germline V gene sequence: CDR1 SEHNR, CDR2 FQNEAQ (reference sequence). The J segment lost 2 bases and the V segment lost 5 bases, leaving 6 bases of the junction unmatched. The CDR3 is made up of 15 amino acids. The CDR3, as DNA: TGTGCCAGCAGCGACGCGGGAGGAAACACAGATACGCAGTATTTT. Translation: CASSDAGGNTDTQYF.

The chain couples TRBV19 to TRBJ1-5, with TRBD1 as a possible D gene (5 bases). V gave up 2 bases and J gave up 9 bases, with 17 bases separating them. Germline CDR1 LNHDA, CDR2 SQIVND (reference sequence). The CDR3 runs 15 residues. CDR3 sequence reads: CASSIRGDSHWPQHF. The CDR3 DNA follows: TGTGCCAGTAGTATACGAGGGGATTCCCACTGGCCCCAGCATTTT.